The 13 T cell receptor beta chains reported below all come from one sample, sequenced in a study of liver allograft versus peripheral blood T cells. Study at large: Intrahepatic T cell receptor repertoires from transplanted livers were compared against repertoires in recipients' peripheral blood.

A single record per CDR3 protein comes from TCRdb applying MiXCR to the reads. The table includes 2,900 or so distinct CDR3 sequences, roughly 15% detected once. These receptors were taken from a human patient who had a liver transplant. Among the T cells, some may be from the graft donor.

This clonotype is medium-sized. The chain joins TRBV15 to TRBJ2-5; D may match TRBD1 or TRBD2 (6 bases each). V was cut by 0 bases and J by 4 bases, with 12 bases left in between. The CDR3 runs to 15 residues. From germline, CDR1 is LNHNV and CDR2 YYDKDF (reference sequence). The CDR3 protein is CATSRDLGGRETQYF. For the CDR3, the DNA is TGTGCCACCAGCAGAGATCTGGGGGGCCGAGAGACCCAGTACTTC.

By frequency in the sample, this clonotype is medium-sized (0.01 to 0.1%). The chain links TRBV12-3 or TRBV12-4 to TRBJ1-2; D ambiguous. This CDR3 has 13 residues. Trimming shortened V by 6 bases and J by 5 bases, and 13 bases separated the two germline ends. The CDR3 DNA reads as TGTGCCAGCAGCTCTCCCGGGAGTTATGGCTACACCTTC. Translation gives CASSSPGSYGYTF.

The chain is built from TRBV5-1 and TRBJ2-1; the match to TRBD2 covers 7 bases. CDR1 and CDR2 from the germline V gene are SGHRS and YFSETQ. This CDR3 comprises 15 residues. Trimming took 2 bases from V and 7 from J; bases not matched to a gene: 9. The DNA for the CDR3 is TGCGCCAGCAGCTTTCGGGGAGGGTCAAATAATGAGCAGTTCTTC. This encodes CASSFRGGSNNEQFF. Filled out from reference TRBV5-1 and TRBJ2-1, the complete variable domain reads KAGVTQTPRYLIKTRGQQVTLSCSPISGHRSVSWYQQTPGQGLQFLFEYFSETQRNKGNFPGRFSGRQFSNSRSEMNVSTLELGDSALYLCASSFRGGSNNEQFFGPGTRLTVL.

This clonotype is termed medium-sized. CDR3 loop: CASSSQIAKNIQYF. CDR3 coding DNA: TGTGCCAGCAGTTCCCAGATAGCCAAAAACATTCAGTACTTC. The chain couples TRBV28 to TRBJ2-4; D is uncertain. The CDR3 contains 14 residues. Trimming took 4 bases from V and 0 from J, leaving 7 bases between them. Germline assignment: CDR1 MDHEN and CDR2 SYDVKM.

There are many counts of this clonotype. The J gene is TRBJ1-2, the V gene TRBV5-6, with TRBD1 identical over 7 bases. Germline V gene data show CDR1 as SGHDT and CDR2 as YYEEEE. The CDR3 consists of 14 residues. V was clipped by 0 bases and J by 4 bases; unmatched bases: 3. The CDR3 nucleotides are TGTGCCAGCAGCTTGGAGGGGGCGAGCTATGGCTACACCTTC. Protein sequence: CASSLEGASYGYTF.

The V call is TRBV28, the J call TRBJ2-1; 8 nucleotides align to TRBD2. The CDR3 sequence is 12 residues long. Germline values: CDR1 MDHEN, CDR2 SYDVKM. J gave up 6 bases and V 6 bases, and 1 base lay outside the gene matches. In DNA, the CDR3 is TGTGCCAGCAGACGGGGGGGCAATGAGCAGTTCTTC. This encodes CASRRGGNEQFF.

This clonotype is medium-sized by share. This chain joins TRBV6-1 and TRBJ2-1; D not resolved. V shed 9 bases and J shed 3 bases, with 12 bases lying between them. Germline assignment: CDR1 MNHNS and CDR2 SASEGT. The CDR3 extends over 13 amino acids. The chain's CDR3 is CARAISSYNEQFF. As DNA, the CDR3 is TGTGCCAGGGCAATATCTAGCTACAATGAGCAGTTCTTC.

By frequency in the sample, this clonotype is medium-sized. V gene TRBV6-2 or TRBV6-3 combines with J gene TRBJ2-5; D unresolved. The CDR3 covers 16 residues. Germline loops: CDR1 MNHEY, CDR2 SVGEGT. The V and J ends lost 2 bases and 2 bases respectively, with 15 bases between them. In nucleotides, the CDR3 is TGTGCCAGCAGTTACGGCACCTACACTTCTCAAGAGACCCAGTACTTC. This codes for CASSYGTYTSQETQYF.

By proportion, this clonotype is medium-sized. The genes are TRBV5-4 and TRBJ2-1, with TRBD2 matching over 8 bases. V shed 9 bases, J shed 0 bases, and the junction held 2 bases outside the gene matches. Germline CDR1 SGHNT, CDR2 YYREEE (reference sequence). The CDR3 is 13 residues long. The CDR3 loop reads CATRGDSYNEQFF. CDR3 in DNA: TGTGCCACGCGGGGGGACTCCTACAATGAGCAGTTCTTC.

By share, this clonotype ranks as medium-sized. The V call is TRBV19, the J call TRBJ2-5; 10 bases match TRBD2. The V gene's germline CDR1 is LNHDA and CDR2 SQIVND (reference sequence). CDR3 length: 13 amino acids. Trimming at V came to 9 bases and at J to 4 bases, leaving 5 bases not matched to a gene. In DNA form, the CDR3 reads TGTGCCAGCGGACTAGCGGCGGGAGAGACCCAGTACTTC. It is translated as CASGLAAGETQYF.

The rearrangement uses TRBV25-1 and TRBJ1-5; D perhaps matches TRBD1 (6 bases). This CDR3 comprises 14 residues. V dropped 6 bases and J dropped 2 bases, with 11 bases sitting between them. CDR1 and CDR2 (germline): MGHDK, SYGVNS. The CDR3 DNA follows: TGTGCCAGCAGAGTGACAGGAGGCAATCAGCCCCAGCATTTT. It is translated as CASRVTGGNQPQHF.

This clonotype qualifies as medium-sized. The chain couples TRBV10-3 to TRBJ1-1; a weak D match, TRBD1 (6 bases). Between the trimmed V and J ends, which lost 2 bases and 0 bases, there was a span of 16 bases. There are 17 residues in the CDR3. Germline assignment: CDR1 ENHRY and CDR2 SYGVKD. As DNA, the CDR3 is TGTGCCATCAGTGAGAGGACACAGGGTGGGATGAACACTGAAGCTTTCTTT. This sequence encodes CAISERTQGGMNTEAFF.

This clonotype is classed as large. CDR3 in DNA: TGTGCCAGCAGGGACGGGGAGCTGTTTTTT. Protein sequence: CASRDGELFF. The J gene is TRBJ2-2, the V gene TRBV6-2 or TRBV6-3; no firm D call. This CDR3 is 10 amino acids long. Germline values: CDR1 MNHEY, CDR2 SVGEGT. Trimming left V 6 bases short and J 7 bases short, with 3 bases between.